What follows are 27 T cell receptor beta chains derived from one specimen sequenced in a study of blood T cells in healthy people across ages. Combining a sample-barcoded 5' primer with a J-beta primer mix, a second PCR ran for about 7 to 11 cycles. In TCRdb, the 5' RACE reads were re-called with MiXCR into one record per CDR3 protein. Of some 1,000,000 distinct CDR3 sequences in the sample, 20% to 25% were seen once. This same sample was also part of a study on T cells of mothers and their children.

Specimen: blood. Receptors originate from a girl aged 2 to 10 in good health.

This clonotype occurred a few times. The chain recombines TRBV24-1 with TRBJ2-1, with D maybe TRBD1 (6 bases). Germline V gives CDR1 KGHDR, CDR2 SFDVKD. The V gene lost 3 bases and the J gene lost 5 bases, with 16 bases spanning the gap. The CDR3 runs 16 residues. The CDR3 DNA reads as TGTGCCACCAGTGATGAAGGGGGAGACGGGAACAATGAGCAGTTCTTC. Amino acids: CATSDEGGDGNNEQFF.

This sequence joins TRBV7-9 and TRBJ2-7, with 7 bases lining up with TRBD2. The CDR3 totals 14 residues. The V gene's germline CDR1 is SEHNR and CDR2 FQNEAQ (reference sequence). Trimming cost V 5 bases and J 2 bases; bases outside gene matches: 6. Written as DNA, the CDR3 is TGTGCCAGCAGCCTCCCGCTAGCGGCCTACGAGCAGTACTTC. It encodes CASSLPLAAYEQYF.

The chain uses TRBV9 and TRBJ1-6; no definite D call. Germline CDR1 SGDLS, CDR2 YYNGEE. CDR3 length: 12 amino acids. V was cut by 5 bases and J by 9 bases, with 9 bases left in between. As DNA, the CDR3 is TGTGCCAGCAGGCGACCATTTTCACCCCTCCACTTT. It codes for CASRRPFSPLHF. Full variable domain (outside the CDR3, taken from reference TRBV9 and TRBJ1-6): DSGVTQTPKHLITATGQRVTLRCSPRSGDLSVYWYQQSLDQGLQFLIQYYNGEERAKGNILERFSAQQFPDLHSELNLSSLELGDSALYFCASRRPFSPLHFGNGTRLTVT.

This clonotype was observed a few times. V usage is TRBV3-1 and J usage is TRBJ2-5; possible D gene TRBD1, 6 bases. The last part of the DNA fits TRBJ2-7 better; the J call may be wrong. Germline CDR1 and CDR2: LGHDT and YNNKEL (reference sequence). The CDR3 has 16 residues. Written as DNA, the CDR3 is TGTGCCAGCAGCCAAGATCAGGGGAGCTGGTCCTACGAGCAGTACTTC. Its translation: CASSQDQGSWSYEQYF.

The chain combines TRBV2 with TRBJ1-3; D not certain. Trimming removed 2 bases at V and 2 bases at J, with 10 bases between. The V gene's germline CDR1 is SNHLY and CDR2 FYNNEI. This CDR3 comprises 15 residues. CDR3 amino acids: CASSERRPTGNTIYF. CDR3 DNA: TGTGCCAGCAGTGAACGGAGACCAACTGGAAACACCATATATTTT.

The chain is built from TRBV27 and TRBJ2-7; maybe TRBD2 (5 bases). V was cut by 6 bases and J by 5 bases, with 11 bases left in between. The V gene's germline CDR1 is MNHEY and CDR2 SMNVEV (reference sequence). CDR3 length: 12 residues. The DNA of the CDR3 is TGTGCCAGCAGACTGCCCGGGAACGAGCAGTACTTC. Protein product: CASRLPGNEQYF.

This sequence joins TRBV6-2 or TRBV6-3 and TRBJ2-5, with D maybe TRBD2 (6 bases). There are 16 residues in the CDR3. Germline V gene lookup returns CDR1 MNHEY and CDR2 SVGEGT. Trimming removed 5 bases at V and 5 bases at J, with 21 bases between. CDR3 DNA sequence: TGTGCCAGCAGTACCCCGGAGGGATCTAGAGCGGAGACCCAGTACTTC. It is translated as CASSTPEGSRAETQYF.

The chain carries TRBV12-3 or TRBV12-4 and TRBJ2-3; 9 nucleotides align to TRBD2. V lost 6 bases and J lost 1; bases outside the gene matches: 8. The CDR3 loop spans 16 amino acids. The CDR3 nucleotides read TGTGCCAGCAGCCACTTGCGGGGGGGTGGCACAGATACGCAGTATTTT. It translates to CASSHLRGGGTDTQYF.

This clonotype has just a few counts. V usage is TRBV28 and J usage is TRBJ2-7, with a possible D match to TRBD1 (6 bases). With 3 bases removed from V and 3 bases from J, the gap between germline ends came to 15 bases. Germline V gives CDR1 MDHEN, CDR2 SYDVKM. CDR3 size: 15 residues. CDR3 in amino acids: CASSFLTGQNYEQYF. CDR3 DNA sequence: TGTGCCAGCAGTTTCCTTACGGGACAAAACTACGAGCAGTACTTC.

The chain is built from TRBV7-9 and TRBJ2-7, with D perhaps TRBD2 (6 bases). Germline loops: CDR1 SEHNR, CDR2 FQNEAQ (reference sequence). Trimming removed 4 bases at V and 5 bases at J, with 18 bases between. The CDR3 is made up of 15 amino acids. CDR3 in amino acids: CASSSPGTGVHEQYF. CDR3 DNA: TGTGCCAGCAGCTCCCCCGGGACTGGGGTTCACGAGCAGTACTTC. Full variable domain (remainder filled in from reference TRBV7-9 and TRBJ2-7): DTGVSQNPRHKITKRGQNVTFRCDPISEHNRLYWYRQTLGQGPEFLTYFQNEAQLEKSRLLSDRFSAERPKGSFSTLEIQRTEQGDSAMYLCASSSPGTGVHEQYFGPGTRLTVT.

This clonotype was counted only a few times. An end of the junction differs from the germline gene, which may be a read error. The V call is TRBV12-3 or TRBV12-4, the J call TRBJ2-1; no firm D call. This CDR3 is 11 amino acids long. The CDR3 DNA is TGTGCCAGCAGTTTTGGCCCTCAGCAGCTCTTC. Encoded protein: CASSFGPQQLF.

In this sample, this clonotype turned up a few times. J is TRBJ1-5 and V is TRBV6-1, with TRBD1 identical over 7 bases. V shed 7 bases and J 5 bases; nucleotides not matched to a gene: 11. The CDR3 runs to 15 residues. Germline assignment: CDR1 MNHNS and CDR2 SASEGT. The CDR3 here is CASTQDRVGDQPQHF. The DNA of the CDR3 is TGTGCCAGCACCCAAGACAGGGTCGGTGATCAGCCCCAGCATTTT.

The chain recombines TRBV6-2 or TRBV6-3 with TRBJ2-7, with 7 bases fitting TRBD1. V shed 1 base, J shed 3 bases, and the junction held 12 bases outside the gene matches. Germline V CDR1 and CDR2: MNHEY, SVGEGT. The CDR3 has 17 residues. The CDR3 loop reads CASSYFLERGHYYEQYF. The CDR3, as DNA: TGTGCCAGCAGTTACTTCCTGGAGAGGGGGCATTACTACGAGCAGTACTTC.

The gene calls are TRBV9 and TRBJ1-1; D gene uncertain. V was pared by 3 bases and J by 0 bases, with 9 bases between. CDR1 and CDR2 (germline): SGDLS, YYNGEE. CDR3 length equals 14 residues. CDR3 nucleotides: TGTGCCAGCAGCGCCCTAGACCTGAACACTGAAGCTTTCTTT. Protein sequence: CASSALDLNTEAFF. The variable domain in full, completed from reference TRBV9 and TRBJ1-1, reads DSGVTQTPKHLITATGQRVTLRCSPRSGDLSVYWYQQSLDQGLQFLIQYYNGEERAKGNILERFSAQQFPDLHSELNLSSLELGDSALYFCASSALDLNTEAFFGQGTRLTVV.

This clonotype was seen a handful of times. In DNA form, the CDR3 reads TGTGCCAGCAGTCCCGGACTAGCATCAAGCGAGCAGTACTTC. This codes for CASSPGLASSEQYF. The V and J genes are TRBV27 and TRBJ2-5; 8 bases fit TRBD2. The J call may be faulty, since TRBJ2-7 better matches the DNA end. Germline CDR1 MNHEY, CDR2 SMNVEV (reference sequence). The CDR3 consists of 14 residues.

Worth noting for this clonotype: Given the absence of the conserved phenylalanine or tryptophan at the CDR3 end, a read error is likely. This chain joins TRBV11-2 and TRBJ2-5; D possibly matches TRBD1 or TRBD2 (5 bases each). The CDR3 has 16 residues. Germline CDR1 is SGHAT and CDR2 is FQNNGV. V lost 5 bases and J lost 4, with 20 bases in between. CDR3 in amino acids: CASSAESRGLPETQYL. In nucleotides, the CDR3 is TGTGCCAGCAGCGCAGAAAGCCGGGGCTTACCAGAGACCCAGTACCTC.

The V and J genes are TRBV5-1 and TRBJ2-5; TRBD2 matches 7 bases. The CDR3 totals 14 residues. The V gene end was trimmed by 4 bases and the J gene end by 2 bases; junction bases not matched to a gene: 5. Germline V gives CDR1 SGHRS, CDR2 YFSETQ. CDR3 sequence: CASSTHGGQETQYF. In nucleotides, the CDR3 is TGCGCCAGCAGCACGCACGGGGGGCAAGAGACCCAGTACTTC.

This clonotype was seen a few times. J is TRBJ2-1 and V is TRBV28; 9 positions agree with TRBD2. The CDR3 runs 18 residues. CDR1 and CDR2 from the germline V gene are MDHEN and SYDVKM. V shed 7 bases and J 2 bases; nucleotides not matched to a gene: 15. CDR3 region: CASTVSAGGPFPYNEQFF. The DNA of the CDR3 is TGTGCCAGCACCGTATCGGCGGGAGGGCCTTTTCCCTACAATGAGCAGTTCTTC.

The J gene is TRBJ1-3, the V gene TRBV6-5; D is uncertain. The CDR3 runs 15 residues. Trimming removed 5 bases from V and 0 bases from J, with 11 bases in between. Germline-derived CDR1 and CDR2 are MNHEY and SVGAGI. CDR3 sequence reads: CASSPGRLSGNTIYF. The DNA for the CDR3 is TGTGCCAGCAGTCCCGGACGGCTCTCTGGAAACACCATATATTTT.

V is TRBV10-3 and J is TRBJ2-7; 7 bases align to TRBD2. CDR1 ENHRY and CDR2 SYGVKD come from the germline V gene. Losses at the gene ends were 7 bases for V and 1 base for J; bases not matched to a gene: 13. The CDR3 spans 16 residues. In nucleotides, the CDR3 is TGTGCCATCAAAATTAGGGGAGGGGAAGGTTCCTACGAGCAGTACTTC. Encoded protein: CAIKIRGGEGSYEQYF.

The genes are TRBV3-1 and TRBJ1-4; no firm D call. Germline CDR1 LGHDT, CDR2 YNNKEL (reference sequence). The CDR3 spans 13 residues. Trimming took 3 bases from V and 5 from J, leaving 7 bases between them. The CDR3: CASSHTDNEKLFF. The CDR3 region has the DNA TGTGCCAGCAGCCATACAGACAATGAAAAACTGTTTTTT.

In its sample, this clonotype was seen many times. The V and J genes are TRBV6-5 and TRBJ2-5, with a tentative D call TRBD1 (6 bases). Trimming took 6 bases from V and 1 from J, leaving 6 bases between them. Germline CDR1 is MNHEY and CDR2 is SVGAGI. The CDR3 runs to 12 residues. The CDR3 sequence is CASSRGQETQYF. The CDR3 DNA follows: TGTGCCAGCAGCAGGGGCCAAGAGACCCAGTACTTC.

The genes are TRBV20-1 and TRBJ2-3; perhaps TRBD2 as D (5 bases). CDR1 and CDR2 (germline): DFQATT, SNEGSKA (reference sequence). The CDR3 is made up of 18 amino acids. V lost 4 bases, J lost 1 base, and 24 bases lay in between. DNA of the CDR3: TGCAGTGCTAATCACCCCCTGGGAGAGAAATGGGGCACAGATACGCAGTATTTT. Its translation is CSANHPLGEKWGTDTQYF.

In this sample, this clonotype turned up a few times. The chain recombines TRBV3-1 with TRBJ2-7; possible D gene TRBD1, 6 bases. The ends were cut back, 0 bases at V and 5 bases at J, with 11 bases in the middle. The CDR3 consists of 14 residues. Germline assignment: CDR1 LGHDT and CDR2 YNNKEL (reference sequence). DNA for the CDR3: TGTGCCAGCAGCCAAGACAGGGGTCTGGACGAGCAGTACTTC. Amino acids: CASSQDRGLDEQYF.

This clonotype was observed a handful of times. V gene TRBV11-2 combines with J gene TRBJ2-5; D possibly corresponds to TRBD1 (6 bases). V gave up 5 bases and J gave up 5 bases, with 18 bases separating them. Looked up from germline, CDR1 is SGHAT and CDR2 is FQNNGV. The CDR3 is 15 residues long. CDR3 nucleotide sequence: TGTGCCAGCAGCCCGAGGACAGTCCCAACGGAGACCCAGTACTTC. This gives the protein CASSPRTVPTETQYF.

The CDR3 protein is CASSIELGLAVTQYF. As DNA, the CDR3 is TGTGCCAGTAGTATAGAGCTGGGACTAGCTGTGACCCAGTACTTC. The rearrangement links TRBV19 to TRBJ2-5; 9 bases agree with TRBD2. The CDR3 runs to 15 residues. With 0 bases clipped from V and 7 bases from J, the junction kept 6 bases outside the gene matches. From germline, CDR1 is LNHDA and CDR2 SQIVND (reference sequence).

This chain connects TRBV20-1 to TRBJ2-4, with D hard to call. Trimming left V 0 bases short and J 5 bases short, with 14 bases between. From germline, CDR1 is DFQATT and CDR2 SNEGSKA (reference sequence). The CDR3 consists of 15 residues. The CDR3 DNA reads as TGCAGTGCTAGAGAGGCCAAGGTAGTCGAAAACATTCAGTACTTC. This translates into CSAREAKVVENIQYF.